This entry lists 28 T cell receptor beta chains sequenced from one sample in a study of CD8 T cells in ankylosing spondylitis. One entry per CDR3 protein results from TCRdb running MiXCR on the 5' RACE reads. The repertoire consists of about 240,000 distinct CDR3 sequences, with 9.5% to 12% occurring once and the leading ten covering approximately 6.6%. The material sequenced was blood, either unsorted or a sorted T cell fraction (not recorded which). These receptors were collected from a male donor with ankylosing spondylitis or in good health (not recorded which).

This clonotype was found many times. V usage is TRBV6-5 and J usage is TRBJ1-2; D possibly corresponds to TRBD1 (6 bases). This CDR3 has 17 amino acids. CDR1 and CDR2 (germline): MNHEY, SVGAGI. Trimming shortened V by 0 bases and J by 1 base, and 15 bases separated the two germline ends. CDR3 region: CASSYSGGSGLNYGYTF. The CDR3 coding sequence is TGTGCCAGCAGTTACTCGGGGGGCTCCGGCCTTAACTATGGCTACACCTTC.

The genes are TRBV14 and TRBJ2-5; no clear D gene. The CDR3 consists of 13 residues. Trimming stripped 4 bases from V and 5 bases from J, with 11 bases between. Germline CDR1 and CDR2: SGHDN and FVKESK. This CDR3 is CASSLKVTETQYF. The CDR3 DNA reads TGTGCCAGCAGCCTTAAGGTTACGGAGACCCAGTACTTC.

This clonotype was counted only a few times. The V call is TRBV27, the J call TRBJ2-3; the match to TRBD2 covers 9 bases. The CDR3 has 13 residues. Germline assignment: CDR1 MNHEY and CDR2 SMNVEV (reference sequence). V was clipped by 6 bases and J by 14 bases; unmatched bases: 12. The CDR3 coding sequence is TGTGCCAGCAGCTCGCTCCCGGGACTAGCTATGTATTTT. Translating it yields CASSSLPGLAMYF.

There are a few counts of this clonotype. This chain uses TRBV28 with TRBJ2-5; D gene ambiguous. The V gene's germline CDR1 is MDHEN and CDR2 SYDVKM. The CDR3 runs 13 residues. Trimming stripped 4 bases from V and 2 bases from J, with 8 bases between. CDR3 nucleotide sequence: TGTGCCAGCAGTTCGCCCGGGCAAGAGACCCAGTACTTC. Its translation is CASSSPGQETQYF.

Note on this clonotype: Just one base apart from a much larger clone, this may be a read error. This is likely a read error, given that the CDR3 carries no conserved phenylalanine or tryptophan at its end. The genes are TRBV5-1 and TRBJ2-5, with 10 bases lining up with TRBD2. Germline loops: CDR1 SGHRS, CDR2 YFSETQ. V was clipped by 2 bases and J by 4 bases; unmatched bases: 2. The CDR3 has 14 amino acids. CDR3 residues: CASSFSSGGETQYL. The CDR3 DNA is TGCGCCAGCAGCTTTTCTAGCGGGGGAGAGACCCAGTACCTC.

This clonotype was seen repeatedly, ten times or more. The chain uses TRBV12-3 or TRBV12-4 and TRBJ1-2, with TRBD1 matching over 9 bases. V lost 6 bases to trimming and J lost 4 bases; unmatched junction nucleotides: 6. This CDR3 region has 14 residues. This CDR3 reads CASRRGTGSYGYTF. The DNA of the CDR3 is TGTGCCAGCAGACGCGGGACAGGGAGCTATGGCTACACCTTC.

The gene calls are TRBV12-3 or TRBV12-4 and TRBJ1-4, with D possibly being TRBD1 (6 bases). The CDR3 length is 15 residues. The ends were cut back, 5 bases at V and 7 bases at J, with 17 bases in the middle. The chain's CDR3 is CASSPVRDKGEKLFF. Written as DNA, the CDR3 is TGTGCCAGCAGTCCAGTACGGGACAAAGGTGAAAAACTGTTTTTT.

This clonotype was seen repeatedly, ten times or more. The chain joins TRBV5-1 to TRBJ1-2; unclear D gene. Germline loops: CDR1 SGHRS, CDR2 YFSETQ. Trimming took 0 bases from V and 4 from J, leaving 10 bases between them. This CDR3 spans 14 amino acids. CDR3: CASSLDPVSYGYTF. The DNA for the CDR3 is TGCGCCAGCAGCTTGGACCCCGTGAGCTATGGCTACACCTTC.

This clonotype has a handful of counts. The chain joins TRBV5-1 to TRBJ2-7; 9 bases agree with TRBD1. From germline, CDR1 is SGHRS and CDR2 YFSETQ. V lost 5 bases, J lost 3 bases, and 6 bases stayed unmatched. The CDR3 is 14 residues long. This CDR3 is CASRPGTGSYEQYF. The CDR3 region has the DNA TGCGCCAGCAGACCCGGGACAGGGAGCTACGAGCAGTACTTC.

The sample holds many counts of this clonotype. The V gene is TRBV12-3 or TRBV12-4, the J gene TRBJ2-1; 7 bases align to TRBD1. The CDR3 loop spans 14 amino acids. The ends lost 7 bases at V and 2 bases at J; junction bases unmatched: 5. The CDR3 spells CASNLGGTYNEQFF. Here the CDR3 DNA reads TGTGCCAGCAATCTAGGGGGCACCTACAATGAGCAGTTCTTC.

This clonotype was observed at least ten times. The chain combines TRBV5-1 with TRBJ1-1, with D tentatively TRBD1 (6 bases). This CDR3 region has 14 residues. Trimming cost V 0 bases and J 5 bases, with 11 bases left between them. From germline, CDR1 is SGHRS and CDR2 YFSETQ. CDR3 bases: TGCGCCAGCAGCTTGGGAGGGGGTGGAACTGAAGCTTTCTTT. Protein product: CASSLGGGGTEAFF. Combining the CDR3 with reference TRBV5-1 and TRBJ1-1 gives the whole variable domain KAGVTQTPRYLIKTRGQQVTLSCSPISGHRSVSWYQQTPGQGLQFLFEYFSETQRNKGNFPGRFSGRQFSNSRSEMNVSTLELGDSALYLCASSLGGGGTEAFFGQGTRLTVV.

This clonotype was recorded at least ten times. The chain links TRBV5-1 to TRBJ2-1; D is ambiguous. Germline loops: CDR1 SGHRS, CDR2 YFSETQ. V was shortened by 0 bases and J by 0 bases, with 1 base between the two germline ends. This CDR3 is built from 13 residues. CDR3 protein: CASSLASYNEQFF. The CDR3 bases are TGCGCCAGCAGCTTGGCCTCCTACAATGAGCAGTTCTTC.

The chain has TRBV9 and TRBJ2-7; possibly TRBD1 for D (5 bases). V lost 4 bases and J lost 6, with 23 bases in between. Germline V lookup: CDR1 SGDLS, CDR2 YYNGEE. The CDR3 loop spans 16 amino acids. The CDR3 nucleotides are TGTGCCAGCAGCCCATCCGCAGGGTTACGGATCGCCGAGCAGTACTTC. It codes for CASSPSAGLRIAEQYF.

This clonotype was picked up many times. V and J are TRBV20-1 and TRBJ1-5; D gene ambiguous. The CDR3 is 13 residues long. The germline V gene has CDR1 DFQATT and CDR2 SNEGSKA (reference sequence). V dropped 1 base and J dropped 6 bases, with 10 bases sitting between them. The CDR3 nucleotides read TGCAGTGCTAGAGGGGGTTATGGTCAGCCCCAGCATTTT. It codes for CSARGGYGQPQHF.

This clonotype appeared many times. The chain links TRBV9 to TRBJ2-1; 10 nucleotides match TRBD1. CDR1 and CDR2 from the germline V gene are SGDLS and YYNGEE. The CDR3 has 17 amino acids. V shed 2 bases and J 4 bases; nucleotides not matched to a gene: 9. Here the CDR3 DNA reads TGTGCCAGCAGCGTTGACAGGGGGCCGAACCTATACAATGAGCAGTTCTTC. As protein: CASSVDRGPNLYNEQFF. Filled out from reference TRBV9 and TRBJ2-1, the complete variable domain reads DSGVTQTPKHLITATGQRVTLRCSPRSGDLSVYWYQQSLDQGLQFLIQYYNGEERAKGNILERFSAQQFPDLHSELNLSSLELGDSALYFCASSVDRGPNLYNEQFFGPGTRLTVL.

The table lists this clonotype with many counts. V is TRBV5-6 and J is TRBJ1-1; D is undetermined. This CDR3 is built from 12 residues. The ends were cut back, 7 bases at V and 0 bases at J, with 7 bases in the middle. The V gene's germline CDR1 is SGHDT and CDR2 YYEEEE. The CDR3 loop reads CASSRMNTEAFF. The CDR3, as DNA: TGTGCCAGCTCCAGGATGAACACTGAAGCTTTCTTT.

The V and J genes are TRBV5-1 and TRBJ2-1; 7 nucleotides line up with TRBD2. V lost 0 bases to trimming and J lost 4 bases; unmatched junction nucleotides: 7. CDR1 is SGHRS, CDR2 YFSETQ, per germline. This CDR3 is 16 amino acids long. CDR3 sequence reads: CASSLGDGRTYNEQFF. The DNA of the CDR3 is TGCGCCAGCAGCTTGGGTGACGGGAGGACTTACAATGAGCAGTTCTTC.

V is TRBV5-1 and J is TRBJ1-2; D is uncertain. The germline gives CDR1 SGHRS, CDR2 YFSETQ. V was trimmed by 5 bases and J by 6 bases, leaving 17 bases between them. This CDR3 region has 14 residues. The CDR3 loop reads CASSLTLGHDGYTF. CDR3 bases: TGCGCCAGCAGTTTGACTCTCGGGCATGATGGCTACACCTTC. The full variable domain, in which reference TRBV5-1 and TRBJ1-2 provide the parts outside the CDR3, is KAGVTQTPRYLIKTRGQQVTLSCSPISGHRSVSWYQQTPGQGLQFLFEYFSETQRNKGNFPGRFSGRQFSNSRSEMNVSTLELGDSALYLCASSLTLGHDGYTFGSGTRLTVV.

This clonotype was seen many times. The genes are TRBV6-5 and TRBJ2-7, with D unclear. Germline CDR1 reads MNHEY; CDR2 reads SVGAGI. Trimming took 0 bases from V and 4 from J, leaving 13 bases between them. There are 15 residues in the CDR3. CDR3 amino acids: CASSYSIKVGYEQYF. Here the CDR3 DNA reads TGTGCCAGCAGTTACTCGATCAAGGTTGGGTACGAGCAGTACTTC.

This chain connects TRBV11-2 to TRBJ2-5; D is ambiguous. V was clipped by 2 bases and J by 0 bases, with 10 bases between them. The CDR3 is made up of 15 amino acids. From germline, CDR1 is SGHAT and CDR2 FQNNGV. This CDR3 is CASSLTMGYQETQYF. The CDR3 region has the DNA TGTGCCAGCAGCTTAACAATGGGTTACCAAGAGACCCAGTACTTC.

At least ten counts were recorded for this clonotype. This CDR3 is CASSLGVDTEAFF. The CDR3 DNA follows: TGCGCCAGCAGCTTGGGGGTGGACACTGAAGCTTTCTTT. This sequence joins TRBV5-1 and TRBJ1-1; D gene ambiguous. CDR3 length: 13 amino acids. The germline gives CDR1 SGHRS, CDR2 YFSETQ. The V end was cut by 0 bases, the J end by 3 bases, with 6 bases between.

This clonotype showed up many times. The chain carries TRBV20-1 and TRBJ1-5; tentative D call: TRBD1 (6 bases). V lost 3 bases to trimming and J lost 3 bases, with 9 bases between them. Per the germline V gene, CDR1 is DFQATT and CDR2 is SNEGSKA (reference sequence). This CDR3 is 13 amino acids long. In nucleotides, the CDR3 is TGCAGTGCTAGGGGACACTTCAATCAGCCCCAGCATTTT. It yields the protein CSARGHFNQPQHF.

In its sample, this clonotype was seen many times. The chain links TRBV10-3 to TRBJ2-3; the D is unclear. Germline V gives CDR1 ENHRY, CDR2 SYGVKD. The germline V and J ends were trimmed by 6 bases and 6 bases, with 13 bases remaining between them. This CDR3 contains 13 residues. The CDR3 sequence is CAISSNPVDTQYF. For the CDR3, the DNA is TGTGCCATCAGCTCCAATCCGGTGGATACGCAGTATTTT.

This clonotype was counted ten times or more. The V call is TRBV29-1, the J call TRBJ2-1; TRBD2 might be the D (6 bases). Germline values: CDR1 SQVTM, CDR2 ANQGSEA. The CDR3 has 12 residues. Trimming took 7 bases from V and 3 from J, leaving 10 bases between them. The CDR3 here is CSAWGDYNEQFF. Here the CDR3 DNA reads TGCAGCGCTTGGGGGGACTACAATGAGCAGTTCTTC.

There are many counts of this clonotype. The CDR3 DNA follows: TGTGCCAGCAGCTTAGTGGGAGGGCGCTCCTACGAGCAGTACTTC. Translated, it gives CASSLVGGRSYEQYF. V and J are TRBV5-5 and TRBJ2-7, with 7 positions matching TRBD2. V gave up 2 bases and J gave up 0 bases; unmatched junction bases: 5. Germline V lookup: CDR1 SGHKS, CDR2 YYEKEE (reference sequence). The CDR3 extends over 15 amino acids.

About this clonotype: A single base separates this from a much larger clone, so it may be a read error. V usage is TRBV3-1 and J usage is TRBJ2-2; no clear D. There are 14 residues in the CDR3. Germline V CDR1 and CDR2: LGHDT, YNNKEL (reference sequence). The CDR3 reads CVSSQAQGTGELFF. The CDR3 DNA reads as TGTGTCAGCAGCCAAGCCCAAGGCACCGGGGAGCTGTTTTTT.

A remark on this clonotype: A much larger clonotype is one base distant, so this may be a read error. The rearrangement joins TRBV20-1 to TRBJ2-7, with a possible D match to TRBD2 (6 bases). The CDR3 is 15 amino acids. Between the trimmed V and J ends, which lost 7 bases and 2 bases, there was a span of 21 bases. CDR1 is DFQATT, CDR2 SNEGSKA, per germline (reference sequence). The CDR3 DNA reads as TGCAGTGTCCCCAGGCGAGGCCGCGGGGCCTACGAGCAGTACTTC. It translates to CSVPRRGRGAYEQYF.

This chain links TRBV5-1 with TRBJ1-1; D not certain. The CDR3 extends over 15 amino acids. Germline V gene data show CDR1 as SGHRS and CDR2 as YFSETQ. V dropped 3 bases and J dropped 0 bases, with 12 bases sitting between them. CDR3 sequence (DNA): TGCGCCAGCAGCTCTTCCACTTACATGAACACTGAAGCTTTCTTT. This translates into CASSSSTYMNTEAFF.